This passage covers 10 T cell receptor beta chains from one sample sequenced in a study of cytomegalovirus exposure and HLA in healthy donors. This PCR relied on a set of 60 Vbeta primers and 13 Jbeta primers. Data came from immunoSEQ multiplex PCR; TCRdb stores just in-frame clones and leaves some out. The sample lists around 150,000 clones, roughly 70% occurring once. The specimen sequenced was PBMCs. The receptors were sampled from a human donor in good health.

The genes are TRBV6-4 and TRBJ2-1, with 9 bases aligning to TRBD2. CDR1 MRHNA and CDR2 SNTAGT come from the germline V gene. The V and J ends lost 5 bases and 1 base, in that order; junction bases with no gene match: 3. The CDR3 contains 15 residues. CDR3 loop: CASSLTSGSYNEQFF. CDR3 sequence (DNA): TGTGCCAGCAGTCTGACTAGCGGATCCTACAATGAGCAGTTCTTC.

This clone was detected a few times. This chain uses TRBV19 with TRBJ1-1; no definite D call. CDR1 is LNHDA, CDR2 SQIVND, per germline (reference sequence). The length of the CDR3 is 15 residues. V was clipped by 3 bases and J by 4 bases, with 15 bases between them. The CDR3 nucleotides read TGTGCCAGTAGTATCCAGGCGGGGTTGGGCACTGAAGCTTTCTTT. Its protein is CASSIQAGLGTEAFF.

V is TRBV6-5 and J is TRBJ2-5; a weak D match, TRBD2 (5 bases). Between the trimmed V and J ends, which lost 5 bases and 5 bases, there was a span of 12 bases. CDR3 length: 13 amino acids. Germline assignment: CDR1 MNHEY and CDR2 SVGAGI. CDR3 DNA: TGTGCCAGCAGTCCCGCTCGGAGGGAGACCCAGTACTTC. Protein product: CASSPARRETQYF.

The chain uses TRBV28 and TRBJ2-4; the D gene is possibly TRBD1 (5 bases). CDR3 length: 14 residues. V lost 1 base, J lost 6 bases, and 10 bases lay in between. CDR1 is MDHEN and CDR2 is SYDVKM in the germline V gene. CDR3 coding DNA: TGTGCCAGCAGTTTATCAGGGATAGGAAACATTCAGTACTTC. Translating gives CASSLSGIGNIQYF.

The CDR3: CSVASGIHPSSTDTQYF. In nucleotides, the CDR3 is TGCAGCGTTGCTAGCGGGATCCATCCGTCTAGCACAGATACGCAGTATTTT. This chain joins TRBV29-1 and TRBJ2-3; TRBD2 agrees at 9 bases. V dropped 4 bases and J dropped 0; count of bases not matched to a gene: 11. From germline, CDR1 is SQVTM and CDR2 ANQGSEA. The CDR3 loop spans 17 amino acids.

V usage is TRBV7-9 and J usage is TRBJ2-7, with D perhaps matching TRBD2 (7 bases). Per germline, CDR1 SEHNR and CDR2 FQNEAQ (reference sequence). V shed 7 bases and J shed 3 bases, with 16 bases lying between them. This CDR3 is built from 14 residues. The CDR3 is CASTSGGAIYEQYF. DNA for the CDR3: TGTGCCAGCACTAGTGGGGGGGCGATCTACGAGCAGTACTTC.

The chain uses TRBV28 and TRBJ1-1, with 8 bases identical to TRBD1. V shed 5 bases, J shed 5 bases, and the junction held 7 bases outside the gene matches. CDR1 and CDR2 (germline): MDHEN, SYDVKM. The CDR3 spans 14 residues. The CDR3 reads CASSGHRGTTEAFF. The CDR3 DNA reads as TGTGCCAGCAGTGGACACAGGGGGACGACTGAAGCTTTCTTT. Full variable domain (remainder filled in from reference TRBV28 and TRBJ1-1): DVKVTQSSRYLVKRTGEKVFLECVQDMDHENMFWYRQDPGLGLRLIYFSYDVKMKEKGDIPEGYSVSREKKERFSLILESASTNQTSMYLCASSGHRGTTEAFFGQGTRLTVV.

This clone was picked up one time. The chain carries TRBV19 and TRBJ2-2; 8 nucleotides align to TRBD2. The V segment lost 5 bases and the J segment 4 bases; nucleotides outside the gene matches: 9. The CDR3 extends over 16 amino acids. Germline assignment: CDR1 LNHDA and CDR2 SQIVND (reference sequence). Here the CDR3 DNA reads TGTGCCAGTAGTCCGGGGGGGGGTCGCGTCACCGGGGAGCTGTTTTTT. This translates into CASSPGGGRVTGELFF.

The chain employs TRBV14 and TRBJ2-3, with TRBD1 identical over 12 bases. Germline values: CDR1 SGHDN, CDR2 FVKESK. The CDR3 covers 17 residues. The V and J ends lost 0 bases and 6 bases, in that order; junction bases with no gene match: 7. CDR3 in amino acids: CASSQDVGQGAGDTQYF. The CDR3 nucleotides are TGTGCCAGCAGCCAAGATGTGGGACAGGGGGCCGGCGATACGCAGTATTTT. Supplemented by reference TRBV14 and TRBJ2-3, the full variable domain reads EAGVTQFPSHSVIEKGQTVTLRCDPISGHDNLYWYRRVMGKEIKFLLHFVKESKQDESGMPNNRFLAERTGGTYSTLKVQPAELEDSGVYFCASSQDVGQGAGDTQYFGPGTRLTVL.

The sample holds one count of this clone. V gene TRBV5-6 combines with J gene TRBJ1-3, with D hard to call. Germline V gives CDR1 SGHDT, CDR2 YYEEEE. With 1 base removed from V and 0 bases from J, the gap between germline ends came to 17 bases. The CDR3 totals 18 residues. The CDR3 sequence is CASSLYGPPSISGNTIYF. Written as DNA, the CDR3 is TGTGCCAGCAGCTTGTATGGGCCCCCTAGCATCTCTGGAAACACCATATATTTT. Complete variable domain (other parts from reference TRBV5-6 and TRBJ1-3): DAGVTQSPTHLIKTRGQQVTLRCSPKSGHDTVSWYQQALGQGPQFIFQYYEEEERQRGNFPDRFSGHQFPNYSSELNVNALLLGDSALYLCASSLYGPPSISGNTIYFGEGSWLTVV.